A selection of T cell receptor beta chains follows, all from one sample in a study of T-cell reconstitution after alpha-beta-depleted transplantation in children. One entry per CDR3 protein results from TCRdb running MiXCR on the PCR reads. The data contain more than 85,000 distinct CDR3 sequences, around a tenth of them seen just once; the ten biggest clones take up around 8.2%. Sample: PBMCs from the stem cell graft donor, taken from the stem cell graft. The origin of the receptors is a human donor who donated a stem cell graft to a child with acute lymphoblastic leukemia. Each CDR3 is given with its conserved first and last residue. The D gene is left open where the match is weak. Clone size is shown for a subset of rows, as once, few, many or a class of expanded clone.

V gene: TRBV6-5; clone size: many; D gene: .; J gene: TRBJ2-1; CDR3 protein: CASSYNLWGEQFF; CDR3 DNA: TGTGCCAGCAGTTACAACTTGTGGGGAGAGCAGTTCTTC
V gene: TRBV7-9; clone size: many; D gene: .; J gene: TRBJ2-2; CDR3 protein: CASSYLGGPPTGELFF; CDR3 DNA: TGTGCCAGCAGTTATTTGGGAGGACCGCCGACCGGGGAGCTGTTTTTT
V gene: TRBV10-3; clone size: many; D gene: TRBD1; J gene: TRBJ2-7; CDR3 protein: CAIRGDSSKSYEQYF; CDR3 DNA: TGTGCCATCAGGGGGGACAGCAGTAAATCCTACGAGCAGTACTTC
V gene: TRBV5-1; clone size: many; D gene: TRBD1; J gene: TRBJ1-6; CDR3 protein: CASSLRGPGLNSPLHF; CDR3 DNA: TGCGCCAGCAGCTTGAGGGGGCCGGGACTGAATTCACCCCTCCACTTT
V gene: TRBV28; clone size: many; D gene: .; J gene: TRBJ2-7; CDR3 protein: CASSRGTRREQYF; CDR3 DNA: TGTGCCAGCAGTCGAGGGACACGTCGCGAGCAGTACTTC
V gene: TRBV5-1; clone size: many; D gene: .; J gene: TRBJ1-2; CDR3 protein: CASSLGWGYGYTF; CDR3 DNA: TGCGCCAGCAGCTTGGGTTGGGGTTATGGCTACACCTTC
V gene: TRBV18; clone size: .; D gene: TRBD2; J gene: TRBJ2-5; CDR3 protein: CASSEREALQETQYF; CDR3 DNA: TGTGCCAGCTCAGAGCGGGAGGCACTCCAAGAGACCCAGTACTTC
V gene: TRBV7-2; clone size: many; D gene: .; J gene: TRBJ2-7; CDR3 protein: CASSLEDSGGDPQYF; CDR3 DNA: TGTGCCAGCAGCTTGGAAGACAGCGGTGGGGATCCGCAGTACTTC
V gene: TRBV19; clone size: .; D gene: .; J gene: TRBJ1-1; CDR3 protein: CASSTERRGTEAFF; CDR3 DNA: TGTGCCAGTAGTACGGAACGGAGGGGCACTGAAGCTTTCTTT
V gene: TRBV18; clone size: .; D gene: .; J gene: TRBJ2-5; CDR3 protein: CASSSAGPQETQYF; CDR3 DNA: TGTGCCAGCTCATCCGCCGGTCCTCAAGAGACCCAGTACTTC
V gene: TRBV2; clone size: many; D gene: TRBD2; J gene: TRBJ2-1; CDR3 protein: CASTRGAGGVNEQFF; CDR3 DNA: TGTGCCAGCACGCGTGGAGCGGGAGGGGTCAATGAGCAGTTCTTC
V gene: TRBV12-3/TRBV12-4; clone size: many; D gene: .; J gene: TRBJ2-7; CDR3 protein: CASSLDPSYEQYF; CDR3 DNA: TGTGCCAGCAGTTTAGACCCCTCCTACGAGCAGTACTTC
V gene: TRBV20-1; clone size: many; D gene: TRBD2; J gene: TRBJ2-1; CDR3 protein: CSATRREGPHTSRGNEQFF; CDR3 DNA: TGCAGTGCTACTAGAAGGGAGGGCCCTCACACTTCTCGGGGCAATGAGCAGTTCTTC
V gene: TRBV5-1; clone size: .; D gene: .; J gene: TRBJ1-4; CDR3 protein: CASSLGQTEKLFF; CDR3 DNA: TGCGCCAGCAGCCTTGGCCAGACGGAAAAACTGTTTTTT
V gene: TRBV27; clone size: .; D gene: .; J gene: TRBJ1-2; CDR3 protein: CASSPGGINYGYTF; CDR3 DNA: TGTGCCAGCAGTCCCGGGGGGATTAACTATGGCTACACCTTC
V gene: TRBV20-1; clone size: many; D gene: TRBD2; J gene: TRBJ2-1; CDR3 protein: CSGEGNEQFF; CDR3 DNA: TGCAGTGGGGAGGGCAATGAGCAGTTCTTC
V gene: TRBV9; clone size: many; D gene: TRBD1; J gene: TRBJ1-2; CDR3 protein: CASSGGQGVGYTF; CDR3 DNA: TGTGCCAGCAGCGGGGGACAGGGGGTTGGCTACACCTTC
V gene: TRBV10-3; clone size: .; D gene: .; J gene: TRBJ2-3; CDR3 protein: CAIREGQSYSTDTQYF; CDR3 DNA: TGTGCCATCAGGGAGGGACAAAGCTACTCCACAGATACGCAGTATTTT
V gene: TRBV6-5; clone size: many; D gene: TRBD2; J gene: TRBJ2-1; CDR3 protein: CASREREGRDEQFF; CDR3 DNA: TGTGCCAGCCGGGAGCGGGAGGGGAGGGATGAGCAGTTCTTC
V gene: TRBV12-3/TRBV12-4; clone size: many; D gene: .; J gene: TRBJ1-3; CDR3 protein: CASSLRLISGNTIYF; CDR3 DNA: TGTGCCAGCAGTTTAAGACTGATCTCTGGAAACACCATATATTTT
V gene: TRBV28; clone size: many; D gene: .; J gene: TRBJ2-7; CDR3 protein: CASSLIPLYEQYF; CDR3 DNA: TGTGCCAGCAGTTTGATTCCCCTCTACGAGCAGTACTTC
V gene: TRBV6-2/TRBV6-3; clone size: many; D gene: .; J gene: TRBJ2-3; CDR3 protein: CASSYPADRVSGATDTQYF; CDR3 DNA: TGTGCCAGCAGTTATCCGGCTGACCGGGTTAGCGGCGCCACAGATACGCAGTATTTT
V gene: TRBV29-1; clone size: many; D gene: TRBD1; J gene: TRBJ2-7; CDR3 protein: CSARDRVSYEQYF; CDR3 DNA: TGCAGCGCCCGGGACAGGGTATCCTACGAGCAGTACTTC
V gene: TRBV7-9; clone size: .; D gene: .; J gene: TRBJ1-4; CDR3 protein: CASSRGLGETNEKLFF; CDR3 DNA: TGTGCCAGCAGCCGGGGACTGGGGGAAACTAATGAAAAACTGTTTTTT
V gene: TRBV5-1; clone size: many; D gene: .; J gene: TRBJ1-2; CDR3 protein: CASSLDQGPRDGYTF; CDR3 DNA: TGCGCCAGCAGCTTGGACCAGGGGCCGAGGGATGGCTACACCTTC
V gene: TRBV5-6; clone size: many; D gene: .; J gene: TRBJ2-1; CDR3 protein: CASSLYTAYNEQFF; CDR3 DNA: TGTGCCAGCAGCTTGTACACGGCCTACAATGAGCAGTTCTTC
V gene: TRBV6-5; clone size: many; D gene: .; J gene: TRBJ1-1; CDR3 protein: CASSLLETNTEAFF; CDR3 DNA: TGTGCCAGCAGTTTACTGGAAACGAACACTGAAGCTTTCTTT
V gene: TRBV28; clone size: many; D gene: TRBD2; J gene: TRBJ2-7; CDR3 protein: CASSTRDGGTSGTFEQYF; CDR3 DNA: TGTGCCAGCAGTACCCGGGACGGAGGGACTAGCGGGACCTTCGAGCAGTACTTC
V gene: TRBV6-2/TRBV6-3; clone size: many; D gene: .; J gene: TRBJ1-1; CDR3 protein: CASSKYQGMNTEAFF; CDR3 DNA: TGTGCCAGCAGTAAATATCAGGGGATGAACACTGAAGCTTTCTTT
V gene: TRBV6-5; clone size: many; D gene: .; J gene: TRBJ2-7; CDR3 protein: CASSYSGSGAYEQYF; CDR3 DNA: TGTGCCAGCAGTTACTCAGGGTCCGGTGCCTACGAGCAGTACTTC
V gene: TRBV7-3; clone size: many; D gene: TRBD2; J gene: TRBJ2-1; CDR3 protein: CASSLAGVGNEQFF; CDR3 DNA: TGTGCCAGCAGCTTAGCGGGAGTGGGTAATGAGCAGTTCTTC
V gene: TRBV28; clone size: many; D gene: TRBD1; J gene: TRBJ2-7; CDR3 protein: CASSWDRVYEQYF; CDR3 DNA: TGTGCCAGCAGCTGGGACAGGGTTTACGAGCAGTACTTC
V gene: TRBV14; clone size: many; D gene: .; J gene: TRBJ2-3; CDR3 protein: CASSQDPAGPSTDTQYF; CDR3 DNA: TGTGCCAGCAGCCAAGACCCAGCAGGGCCCAGCACAGATACGCAGTATTTT
V gene: TRBV28; clone size: .; D gene: .; J gene: TRBJ2-3; CDR3 protein: CASSLTGYADTQYF; CDR3 DNA: TGTGCCAGCAGTTTAACAGGCTACGCAGATACGCAGTATTTT
V gene: TRBV7-2; clone size: many; D gene: .; J gene: TRBJ2-5; CDR3 protein: CASSLWGVGARETQYF; CDR3 DNA: TGTGCCAGCAGCTTATGGGGGGTGGGGGCAAGAGAGACCCAGTACTTC
V gene: TRBV5-1; clone size: many; D gene: TRBD2; J gene: TRBJ2-7; CDR3 protein: CASSLSTSGLEQYF; CDR3 DNA: TGCGCCAGCAGCCTATCTACTAGCGGGCTGGAGCAGTACTTC
V gene: TRBV25-1; clone size: many; D gene: .; J gene: TRBJ2-1; CDR3 protein: CASSEGGDYSYNEQFF; CDR3 DNA: TGTGCCAGCAGTGAAGGAGGGGATTACTCCTACAATGAGCAGTTCTTC
V gene: TRBV4-1; clone size: many; D gene: TRBD2; J gene: TRBJ2-3; CDR3 protein: CASSQYTSGANTDTQYF; CDR3 DNA: TGCGCCAGCAGCCAGTACACTAGCGGGGCGAACACAGATACGCAGTATTTT
V gene: TRBV12-3/TRBV12-4; clone size: many; D gene: .; J gene: TRBJ2-1; CDR3 protein: CASSLMGAIPAYNEQFF; CDR3 DNA: TGTGCCAGCAGTTTAATGGGCGCGATACCTGCCTACAATGAGCAGTTCTTC
V gene: TRBV20-1; clone size: many; D gene: .; J gene: TRBJ2-2; CDR3 protein: CSARAGNSLNTGELFF; CDR3 DNA: TGCAGTGCTAGAGCGGGAAATAGCTTGAACACCGGGGAGCTGTTTTTT
V gene: TRBV28; clone size: many; D gene: TRBD1; J gene: TRBJ2-5; CDR3 protein: CASSSRTGPQETQYF; CDR3 DNA: TGTGCCAGCAGTTCTAGGACAGGCCCACAAGAGACCCAGTACTTC
V gene: TRBV11-3; clone size: many; D gene: .; J gene: TRBJ2-1; CDR3 protein: CASSPGAWYNEQFF; CDR3 DNA: TGTGCCAGCAGCCCAGGGGCGTGGTACAATGAGCAGTTCTTC